The 21 T cell receptor beta chains below all came from one sample that was sequenced in a study of radiotherapy plus CTLA-4 blockade in lung cancer. Clones were read by immunoSEQ multiplex PCR, and TCRdb kept only the in-frame ones, dropping some. This sample has 30,000 to 45,000 clones; about 68% occur once, and the top ten carry approximately 9%. Sequencing used peripheral blood, obtained from a patient treated with radiotherapy plus ipilimumab. The receptor source for this set is a human donor with non-small cell lung cancer who had stable disease on radiotherapy plus ipilimumab.

The chain uses TRBV5-6 and TRBJ1-6; 8 nucleotides align to TRBD1. The CDR3 extends over 14 amino acids. Germline assignment: CDR1 SGHDT and CDR2 YYEEEE. The V and J ends lost 3 bases and 8 bases, in that order; junction bases with no gene match: 4. The CDR3 spells CASSYRGWDSPLHF. The CDR3 DNA is TGTGCCAGCAGCTACAGGGGGTGGGATTCACCCCTCCACTTT.

This clone was counted once. The chain uses TRBV30 and TRBJ1-5; D not certain. The ends were cut back, 5 bases at V and 0 bases at J, with 8 bases in the middle. CDR1 is GTSNPN, CDR2 SVGIG, per germline (reference sequence). The CDR3 has 13 amino acids. Here the CDR3 reads CAWEGDSNQPQHF. The CDR3 DNA reads as TGTGCCTGGGAGGGCGATAGCAATCAGCCCCAGCATTTT.

V and J are TRBV7-6 and TRBJ1-4, with 7 bases matching TRBD1. Trimming took 1 base from V and 7 from J; bases not matched to a gene: 3. Germline loops: CDR1 SGHVS, CDR2 FNYEAQ. CDR3 length: 14 amino acids. CDR3 DNA: TGTGCCAGCAGCTTAGGACAGGGAAGTGAAAAACTGTTTTTT. This sequence encodes CASSLGQGSEKLFF. The full variable domain, rest sourced from reference TRBV7-6 and TRBJ1-4, is GAGVSQSPRYKVTKRGQDVALRCDPISGHVSLYWYRQALGQGPEFLTYFNYEAQQDKSGLPNDRFSAERPEGSISTLTIQRTEQRDSAMYRCASSLGQGSEKLFFGSGTQLSVL.

This chain uses TRBV11-2 with TRBJ2-1; possibly TRBD2 for D (5 bases). The CDR3 has 12 residues. Trimming took 0 bases from V and 15 from J, leaving 12 bases between them. The germline CDR1 and CDR2 sequences are SGHAT and FQNNGV. CDR3 coding DNA: TGTGCCAGCAGCTTAGATAGAACTAGGCGGTTCTTC. This encodes CASSLDRTRRFF.

CDR3 sequence: CAGRLGAEAFF. For the CDR3, the DNA is TGTGCCGGTAGACTGGGGGCTGAAGCTTTCTTT. This chain joins TRBV2 and TRBJ1-1, with D perhaps matching TRBD1 (5 bases). Germline CDR1 and CDR2: SNHLY and FYNNEI. The CDR3 runs 11 residues. V lost 11 bases to trimming and J lost 6 bases, with 13 bases between them.

The chain is built from TRBV5-1 and TRBJ1-6; maybe TRBD1 (5 bases). Germline lookup yields CDR1 SGHRS and CDR2 YFSETQ. V was shortened by 4 bases and J by 10 bases, with 15 bases between the two germline ends. The CDR3 contains 14 residues. The DNA of the CDR3 is TGCGCCAGCAGCGGGGGACTCCCGCGCTCACCCCTCCACTTT. Amino acid sequence: CASSGGLPRSPLHF.

This chain connects TRBV6-5 to TRBJ1-1; no clear D gene. Germline V gives CDR1 MNHEY, CDR2 SVGAGI. The CDR3 has 13 amino acids. The V end was cut by 2 bases, the J end by 1 base, with 5 bases between. This CDR3 reads CASSYQRNTEAFF. Written as DNA, the CDR3 is TGTGCCAGCAGTTACCAGAGGAACACTGAAGCTTTCTTT.

This sequence joins TRBV5-1 and TRBJ1-2; TRBD1 might be the D (5 bases). This CDR3 is built from 12 residues. Trimming stripped 3 bases from V and 8 bases from J, with 11 bases between. The germline V gene has CDR1 SGHRS and CDR2 YFSETQ. The CDR3 DNA is TGCGCCAGCAGCTCGGGACGCAGCGGCTACACCTTC. It codes for CASSSGRSGYTF.

This clone has more than one count but fewer than ten. This sequence joins TRBV6-6 and TRBJ1-1; D gene ambiguous. Per germline, CDR1 MNHNY and CDR2 SVGAGI (reference sequence). CDR3 length: 11 residues. With 5 bases removed from V and 2 bases from J, the gap between germline ends came to 3 bases. The CDR3, as DNA: TGTGCCAGCAGTCGAAACACTGAAGCTTTCTTT. It encodes CASSRNTEAFF.

V usage is TRBV9 and J usage is TRBJ1-4; D remains ambiguous. V lost 0 bases and J lost 8, with 14 bases in between. CDR3 length: 15 residues. Germline values: CDR1 SGDLS, CDR2 YYNGEE. The CDR3 DNA reads TGTGCCAGCAGCGTAGGAGGCCTTACACGGGAAAAACTGTTTTTT. Protein product: CASSVGGLTREKLFF.

The rearrangement links TRBV6-5 to TRBJ2-5; either TRBD1 or TRBD2 may fit D (5 bases each). Trimming cost V 8 bases and J 3 bases, with 7 bases left between them. The CDR3 is 11 residues long. Per germline, CDR1 MNHEY and CDR2 SVGAGI. The CDR3 DNA follows: TGTGCCAGCTTGGGGGAAGAGACCCAGTACTTC. The encoded protein is CASLGEETQYF.

This chain joins TRBV16 and TRBJ1-4, with 7 positions matching TRBD1. The CDR3 has 15 amino acids. Germline values: CDR1 KGHSY, CDR2 FQNENV. V trimming: 0 bases; J trimming: 5 bases; junction bases outside the gene matches: 3. The DNA for the CDR3 is TGTGCCAGCAGCCAATCAAGGGGGCCGAATGAAAAACTGTTTTTT. It encodes CASSQSRGPNEKLFF.

CDR3 amino acids: CASSPGARTEAFF. As DNA, the CDR3 is TGTGCCAGCAGCCCAGGGGCGAGGACTGAAGCTTTCTTT. V usage is TRBV11-2 and J usage is TRBJ1-1; a weak D match, TRBD1 (6 bases). Germline V gene lookup returns CDR1 SGHAT and CDR2 FQNNGV. Trimming took off 5 bases at V and 5 bases at J, with 12 bases between the two ends. The length of the CDR3 is 13 residues.

V gene TRBV20-1 combines with J gene TRBJ1-2; no definite D call. The CDR3 totals 11 residues. The V end was cut by 6 bases, the J end by 1 base, with 6 bases between. Looked up from germline, CDR1 is DFQATT and CDR2 is SNEGSKA (reference sequence). The CDR3 nucleotides read TGCAGTGCGGGTGATAACTATGGCTACACCTTC. This gives the protein CSAGDNYGYTF.

DNA for the CDR3: TGTGCCAGCAGCTTAGCGCTGGGACAGGCGGCAGGGACTGAAGCTTTCTTT. Translation: CASSLALGQAAGTEAFF. The chain couples TRBV7-8 to TRBJ1-1; TRBD1 matches 8 bases. This CDR3 contains 17 residues. After removal of 0 bases from V and 5 bases from J, the junction contained 11 bases not matched to a gene. Germline lookup yields CDR1 SGHVS and CDR2 FQNEAQ.

This clone was recorded only once. The chain combines TRBV2 with TRBJ1-1; D might be TRBD1 (6 bases). The germline V and J ends were trimmed by 8 bases and 6 bases, with 19 bases remaining between them. The CDR3 totals 14 residues. Germline V CDR1 and CDR2: SNHLY, FYNNEI. The CDR3 protein is CASQSSVGGAEAFF. The CDR3 DNA sequence: TGTGCCAGCCAATCTTCGGTGGGGGGCGCTGAAGCTTTCTTT.

V and J are TRBV6-1 and TRBJ1-6, with 9 bases aligning to TRBD1. Germline values: CDR1 MNHNS, CDR2 SASEGT. The CDR3 is 14 amino acids. V lost 6 bases to trimming and J lost 10 bases; unmatched junction nucleotides: 7. The CDR3 protein is CASSPGQGDSPLHF. CDR3 in DNA: TGTGCCAGCAGCCCGGGACAGGGAGACTCACCCCTCCACTTT.

The V call is TRBV9, the J call TRBJ1-2; unclear D gene. This CDR3 has 13 amino acids. Trimming left V 6 bases short and J 2 bases short, with 11 bases between. In germline, CDR1 is SGDLS, CDR2 YYNGEE. CDR3 protein: CASTDTSNYGYTF. CDR3 nucleotide sequence: TGTGCCAGCACTGACACCTCAAACTATGGCTACACCTTC.

The V and J genes are TRBV6-5 and TRBJ1-2; D might be TRBD1 (6 bases). V gave up 4 bases and J gave up 3 bases, with 15 bases separating them. Germline CDR1 reads MNHEY; CDR2 reads SVGAGI. The CDR3 has 15 residues. Here the CDR3 DNA reads TGTGCCAGCAGTTCCCCGGGACAAAGCCACTATGGCTACACCTTC. Residues: CASSSPGQSHYGYTF.

V usage is TRBV6-5 and J usage is TRBJ2-5, with D possibly TRBD1 on 6 matching bases. The CDR3 contains 14 residues. V gave up 6 bases and J gave up 5 bases, with 16 bases separating them. CDR1 and CDR2 (germline): MNHEY, SVGAGI. DNA of the CDR3: TGTGCCAGCAGACCCCCAGGGGCAGGGGAGACCCAGTACTTC. Translating it yields CASRPPGAGETQYF.

Remarks on this clone: With a much larger clone just one base away, this may be a read error. The chain combines TRBV6-5 with TRBJ1-5; weak D call: TRBD1 (6 bases). Germline V gives CDR1 MNHEY, CDR2 SVGAGI. V gave up 4 bases and J gave up 0 bases, with 7 bases separating them. The CDR3 sequence is 14 residues long. CDR3 sequence reads: CASSWTDSNQPQHF. CDR3 nucleotide sequence: TGTGCCAGCAGTTGGACAGATAGCAATCAGCCCCAGCATTTT.